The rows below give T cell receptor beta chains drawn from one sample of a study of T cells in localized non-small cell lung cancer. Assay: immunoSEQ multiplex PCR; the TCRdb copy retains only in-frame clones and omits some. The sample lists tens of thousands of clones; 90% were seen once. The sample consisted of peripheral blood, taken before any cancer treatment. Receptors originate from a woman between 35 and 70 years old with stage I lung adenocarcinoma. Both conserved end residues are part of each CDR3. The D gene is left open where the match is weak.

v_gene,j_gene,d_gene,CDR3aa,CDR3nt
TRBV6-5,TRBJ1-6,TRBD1,CASSLAGGFDSPLHF,TGTGCCAGCAGTTTGGCAGGGGGATTTGATTCACCCCTCCACTTT
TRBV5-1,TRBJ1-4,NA,CASREIRGDEKLFF,TGCGCCAGCCGAGAGATCAGGGGAGATGAAAAACTGTTTTTT
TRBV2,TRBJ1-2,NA,CASSDPRTLNGNGYTF,TGTGCCAGCAGCGATCCGAGGACACTCAACGGGAATGGCTACACCTTC
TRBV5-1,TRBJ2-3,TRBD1,CASSLEGRGYEDTQYF,TGCGCCAGCAGCTTGGAGGGCAGGGGGTACGAAGATACGCAGTATTTT
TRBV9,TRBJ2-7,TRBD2,CASSVEAGGNEQYF,TGTGCCAGCAGCGTAGAAGCGGGGGGCAACGAGCAGTACTTC
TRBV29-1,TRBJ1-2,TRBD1,CSVGDRGGYTF,TGCAGCGTTGGGGACAGGGGAGGCTACACCTTC
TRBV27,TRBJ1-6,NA,CASSLLGNLNSPLHF,TGTGCCAGCAGTTTATTAGGGAATCTCAATTCACCCCTCCACTTT
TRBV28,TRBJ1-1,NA,CASSPQLNTEAFF,TGTGCCAGCAGTCCGCAGTTGAACACTGAAGCTTTCTTT
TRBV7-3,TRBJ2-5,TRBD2,CASSPTVGGETQYF,TGTGCCAGCAGCCCCACCGTCGGGGGGGAGACCCAGTACTTC
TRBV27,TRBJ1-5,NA,CASSLGHSNQPQHF,TGTGCCAGCAGTTTGGGGCATAGCAATCAGCCCCAGCATTTT
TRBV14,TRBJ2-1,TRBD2,CASSQARRLAGGYEQFF,TGTGCCAGCAGCCAAGCGAGACGACTAGCGGGAGGGTATGAGCAGTTCTTC